These T cell receptor beta chains were read from a single sample in a study of T cell responses to AZD1222 COVID-19 vaccine. Profiled with immunoSEQ multiplex PCR; TCRdb holds only in-frame clones, not every one. This sample has 240,000 or so clones, with more than 80% found just once. The sample consisted of peripheral blood, taken on day 0 of AZD1222 vaccination. All receptors come from an adult in good health. CDR3s include the opening cysteine and the closing phenylalanine or tryptophan. A D gene is named only where the DNA matches it firmly. Clone size is given for some rows only: seen once, a few or many times, or a class if the clone is expanded.

clone_size: -
j_call: TRBJ1-3
d_call: TRBD1
v_call: TRBV2
cdr3_nt: TGTGCCAGCAGTGAAACAGGGGGTAACACCATATATTTT
cdr3_aa: CASSETGGNTIYF

clone_size: -
j_call: TRBJ1-2
d_call: -
v_call: TRBV5-1
cdr3_nt: TGCGCCAGCAGCTTGGGGACGAACTATGGCTACACCTTC
cdr3_aa: CASSLGTNYGYTF

clone_size: once
j_call: TRBJ2-1
d_call: -
v_call: TRBV7-9
cdr3_nt: TGTGCCAGCAGCTTATACAGCGGTGAGCAGTTCTTC
cdr3_aa: CASSLYSGEQFF

clone_size: -
j_call: TRBJ2-7
d_call: TRBD1
v_call: TRBV2
cdr3_nt: TGTGCCAGCAGTCAGGGGGACGAGCAGTACTTC
cdr3_aa: CASSQGDEQYF

clone_size: -
j_call: TRBJ1-1
d_call: -
v_call: TRBV9
cdr3_nt: TGTGCCAGCAGCCGTAGTGTGGGGGACACTGAAGCTTTCTTT
cdr3_aa: CASSRSVGDTEAFF

clone_size: few
j_call: TRBJ2-7
d_call: TRBD1
v_call: TRBV11-2
cdr3_nt: TGTGCCAGCAGCTTAGTGGGACAGGGTTGGTACGAGCAGTACTTC
cdr3_aa: CASSLVGQGWYEQYF

clone_size: -
j_call: TRBJ1-6
d_call: -
v_call: TRBV6-5
cdr3_nt: TGTGCCAGCAGTTATACGGGAGAGAGGAATTCACCCCTCCACTTT
cdr3_aa: CASSYTGERNSPLHF

clone_size: -
j_call: TRBJ1-3
d_call: TRBD1
v_call: TRBV5-5
cdr3_nt: TGTGCCAGCAGCCCGGGACAGCTGCTCTCTGGAAACACCATATATTTT
cdr3_aa: CASSPGQLLSGNTIYF

clone_size: -
j_call: TRBJ1-5
d_call: -
v_call: TRBV6-5
cdr3_nt: TGTGCCAGCAGTTACGGGGGTAGCAATCAGCCCCAGCATTTT
cdr3_aa: CASSYGGSNQPQHF

clone_size: once
j_call: TRBJ2-7
d_call: -
v_call: TRBV5-1
cdr3_nt: TGCGCCAGCAGCTTGGTCGGGGGCAGCGGCTACTACGAGCAGTACTTC
cdr3_aa: CASSLVGGSGYYEQYF

clone_size: -
j_call: TRBJ1-2
d_call: TRBD1
v_call: TRBV6-6
cdr3_nt: TGTGCCAGCAGTAGGACAGGGAGAGACTATGGCTACACCTTC
cdr3_aa: CASSRTGRDYGYTF

clone_size: -
j_call: TRBJ2-2
d_call: -
v_call: TRBV4-3
cdr3_nt: TGCGCCAGCAGCCAAGACAGAACCACCGGGGAGCTGTTTTTT
cdr3_aa: CASSQDRTTGELFF

clone_size: -
j_call: TRBJ2-2
d_call: -
v_call: TRBV19
cdr3_nt: TGTGCCAGTAGGCTACGGGGAACGAACACCGGGGAGCTGTTTTTT
cdr3_aa: CASRLRGTNTGELFF

clone_size: -
j_call: TRBJ2-1
d_call: TRBD2
v_call: TRBV9
cdr3_nt: TGTGCCAGCAGCGGTAGCGGGGAAGTCTACAATGAGCAGTTCTTC
cdr3_aa: CASSGSGEVYNEQFF

clone_size: -
j_call: TRBJ2-3
d_call: -
v_call: TRBV4-3
cdr3_nt: TGCGCCAGCAGCCGCAGGCCCATTTCAGGGGGAGGGTGGCCAGATACGCAGTATTTT
cdr3_aa: CASSRRPISGGGWPDTQYF

clone_size: -
j_call: TRBJ1-2
d_call: TRBD1
v_call: TRBV28
cdr3_nt: TGTGCCAGCAGGCCAGGGGGCACTTATGGCTACACCTTC
cdr3_aa: CASRPGGTYGYTF

clone_size: -
j_call: TRBJ2-1
d_call: TRBD1
v_call: TRBV2
cdr3_nt: TGTGCCAGCAGTGCGGACAGGGGCCCCTACAATGAGCAGTTCTTC
cdr3_aa: CASSADRGPYNEQFF

clone_size: -
j_call: TRBJ2-7
d_call: -
v_call: TRBV5-1
cdr3_nt: TGCGCCAGTACAGGGCTAACCTCCTACGAGCAGTACTTC
cdr3_aa: CASTGLTSYEQYF

clone_size: -
j_call: TRBJ2-2
d_call: -
v_call: TRBV15
cdr3_nt: TGTGCCACCAGCAGGGGAGGAGATGGCACCGGGGAGCTGTTTTTT
cdr3_aa: CATSRGGDGTGELFF

clone_size: -
j_call: TRBJ2-7
d_call: TRBD2
v_call: TRBV4-3
cdr3_nt: TGCGCCAGCAGCCAAGAGCCTAGCGGCTCCTACGAGCAGTACTTC
cdr3_aa: CASSQEPSGSYEQYF

clone_size: -
j_call: TRBJ2-1
d_call: -
v_call: TRBV9
cdr3_nt: TGTGCCAGCAGCGCAAGACTTGACAATGAGCAGTTCTTC
cdr3_aa: CASSARLDNEQFF

clone_size: -
j_call: TRBJ1-2
d_call: -
v_call: TRBV7-6
cdr3_nt: TGTGCCAGCAGCCAAACCTCTGACAGCGGATATGGCTACACCTTC
cdr3_aa: CASSQTSDSGYGYTF

clone_size: -
j_call: TRBJ2-1
d_call: TRBD2
v_call: TRBV4-2
cdr3_nt: TGTGCCAGCAGCCTCGCGGGGGGCTCTAACAATGAGCAGTTCTTC
cdr3_aa: CASSLAGGSNNEQFF

clone_size: -
j_call: TRBJ2-3
d_call: TRBD2
v_call: TRBV6-5
cdr3_nt: TGTGCCACCCGGACTAGCGGCACAGATACGCAGTATTTT
cdr3_aa: CATRTSGTDTQYF

clone_size: -
j_call: TRBJ2-3
d_call: TRBD2
v_call: TRBV7-2
cdr3_nt: TGTGCCAGCAGCCTGGAGGGCGGGGGAACGCAGTATTTT
cdr3_aa: CASSLEGGGTQYF

clone_size: -
j_call: TRBJ2-1
d_call: TRBD2
v_call: TRBV7-8
cdr3_nt: TGTGCCAGCAGCCCACGACTAGCGGCGTACAATGAGCAGTTCTTC
cdr3_aa: CASSPRLAAYNEQFF

clone_size: -
j_call: TRBJ1-2
d_call: -
v_call: TRBV28
cdr3_nt: TGTGCCAGCAGTTCTCCCCGACCGCTCTATGGCTACACCTTC
cdr3_aa: CASSSPRPLYGYTF

clone_size: -
j_call: TRBJ2-7
d_call: -
v_call: TRBV6-2/TRBV6-3
cdr3_nt: TGTGCCAGCAGTTACGGGCAGGCGCCCTACGAGCAGTACTTC
cdr3_aa: CASSYGQAPYEQYF

clone_size: -
j_call: TRBJ2-2
d_call: -
v_call: TRBV21-1
cdr3_nt: TGTGCCAGCAGCCCCCGCGGGACAGGGGGCTCCGGGGAGCTGTTTTTT
cdr3_aa: CASSPRGTGGSGELFF

clone_size: -
j_call: TRBJ2-7
d_call: -
v_call: TRBV28
cdr3_nt: TGTGCCAGCAGTTTAGGGGGTGGCGGTCCGAGACCCTACGAGCAGTACTTC
cdr3_aa: CASSLGGGGPRPYEQYF

clone_size: -
j_call: TRBJ2-2
d_call: -
v_call: TRBV10-3
cdr3_nt: TGTGCCATCAGACAGGGTACCGGGGAGCTGTTTTTT
cdr3_aa: CAIRQGTGELFF

clone_size: few
j_call: TRBJ2-1
d_call: TRBD1
v_call: TRBV6-1
cdr3_nt: TGTGCCAGCAGTGCCGACAGGGGAGCCTACAATGAGCAGTTCTTC
cdr3_aa: CASSADRGAYNEQFF

clone_size: -
j_call: TRBJ1-1
d_call: TRBD1
v_call: TRBV11-2
cdr3_nt: TGTGCCAGCAACGACAGGGTCGGCAACACTGAAGCTTTCTTT
cdr3_aa: CASNDRVGNTEAFF

clone_size: once
j_call: TRBJ1-1
d_call: TRBD1
v_call: TRBV28
cdr3_nt: TGTGCCAGCAGTTCGGGGACAGGCGACACTGAAGCTTTCTTT
cdr3_aa: CASSSGTGDTEAFF

clone_size: -
j_call: TRBJ1-1
d_call: TRBD1
v_call: TRBV6-6
cdr3_nt: TGTGCCAGCACCGCCCGGACAGGGTTGAACACTGAAGCTTTCTTT
cdr3_aa: CASTARTGLNTEAFF

clone_size: once
j_call: TRBJ2-3
d_call: -
v_call: TRBV5-1
cdr3_nt: TGCGCCAGCAGGTCCCCCGGGACTAGCACAGATACGCAGTATTTT
cdr3_aa: CASRSPGTSTDTQYF

clone_size: -
j_call: TRBJ2-1
d_call: -
v_call: TRBV24-1
cdr3_nt: TGTGCCACCAGTGCCGACTGGGGGTACAATGAGCAGTTCTTC
cdr3_aa: CATSADWGYNEQFF

clone_size: -
j_call: TRBJ2-3
d_call: -
v_call: TRBV9
cdr3_nt: TGTGCCAGCACGGGCATGAGCACAGATACGCAGTATTTT
cdr3_aa: CASTGMSTDTQYF

clone_size: -
j_call: TRBJ2-7
d_call: -
v_call: TRBV5-1
cdr3_nt: TGCGCCAGCAGCCGGGATCGACCAACCTACGAGCAGTACTTC
cdr3_aa: CASSRDRPTYEQYF

clone_size: few
j_call: TRBJ2-5
d_call: -
v_call: TRBV2
cdr3_nt: TGTGCCAGCACCCAGGGACGGCAAGAGACCCAGTACTTC
cdr3_aa: CASTQGRQETQYF

clone_size: -
j_call: TRBJ2-4
d_call: -
v_call: TRBV19
cdr3_nt: TGTGCCAGTAGTATAGAGGGTTATCTAGCCAAAAACATTCAGTACTTC
cdr3_aa: CASSIEGYLAKNIQYF

clone_size: -
j_call: TRBJ1-3
d_call: -
v_call: TRBV2
cdr3_nt: TGTGCCAGCAGAGCCAGGGATCACTCTGGAAACACCATATATTTT
cdr3_aa: CASRARDHSGNTIYF

clone_size: -
j_call: TRBJ2-7
d_call: -
v_call: TRBV2
cdr3_nt: TGTGCCAGCAGATCGAACGGAAACGAGCAGTACTTC
cdr3_aa: CASRSNGNEQYF

clone_size: -
j_call: TRBJ1-5
d_call: TRBD1
v_call: TRBV19
cdr3_nt: TGTGCCAGTAGACGCAGGGACAGCTTGAGGGGACAGCCCCAGCATTTT
cdr3_aa: CASRRRDSLRGQPQHF

clone_size: -
j_call: TRBJ2-3
d_call: TRBD2
v_call: TRBV5-1
cdr3_nt: TGCGCCAGCAGCTCCGGGGGGTTCACAGATACGCAGTATTTT
cdr3_aa: CASSSGGFTDTQYF

clone_size: -
j_call: TRBJ2-7
d_call: TRBD1
v_call: TRBV11-2
cdr3_nt: TGTGCCAGCAGCCCTCAGCGGGGACAGGGGTCATACGAGCAGTACTTC
cdr3_aa: CASSPQRGQGSYEQYF

clone_size: -
j_call: TRBJ2-7
d_call: -
v_call: TRBV21-1
cdr3_nt: TGTGCCAGCAGCAAAGCGCTTTGGATGACGGAAACTAGCTCCTACGAGCAGTACTTC
cdr3_aa: CASSKALWMTETSSYEQYF

clone_size: -
j_call: TRBJ2-1
d_call: -
v_call: TRBV7-3
cdr3_nt: TGTGCCAGCAGCTTAGGGCCCCCCAATGAGCAGTTCTTC
cdr3_aa: CASSLGPPNEQFF

clone_size: -
j_call: TRBJ1-1
d_call: -
v_call: TRBV6-5
cdr3_nt: TGTGCCAGCAGCCAACCCGCTGCGACGGAGGAGGCTTTCTTT
cdr3_aa: CASSQPAATEEAFF

clone_size: -
j_call: TRBJ2-3
d_call: -
v_call: TRBV2
cdr3_nt: TGTGCCAGCAGTGGGTCCCAGAACGGGTCTAGCACAGATACGCAGTATTTT
cdr3_aa: CASSGSQNGSSTDTQYF

clone_size: -
j_call: TRBJ1-1
d_call: TRBD1
v_call: TRBV12-5
cdr3_nt: TGTGCTAGTGGCTACGCGGGACAGGGTCTCGGTGAAGCTTTCTTT
cdr3_aa: CASGYAGQGLGEAFF

clone_size: once
j_call: TRBJ2-6
d_call: -
v_call: TRBV6-5
cdr3_nt: TGTGCCAGCAGTTACTCCCAGGGGGGGGCCAACGTCCTGACTTTC
cdr3_aa: CASSYSQGGANVLTF

clone_size: -
j_call: TRBJ1-1
d_call: TRBD1
v_call: TRBV5-5
cdr3_nt: TGTGCCAGCAGGGTAGGGACAGGGGTGCAGGGAACTGAAGCTTTCTTT
cdr3_aa: CASRVGTGVQGTEAFF

clone_size: -
j_call: TRBJ2-7
d_call: TRBD2
v_call: TRBV2
cdr3_nt: TGTGCCAGCAGTGAAGGACTAGCGGGGTTCTACGAGCAGTACTTC
cdr3_aa: CASSEGLAGFYEQYF

clone_size: -
j_call: TRBJ1-1
d_call: -
v_call: TRBV5-1
cdr3_nt: TGCGCCAGCAGCCCATTCGGGGGGAACACTGAAGCTTTCTTT
cdr3_aa: CASSPFGGNTEAFF

clone_size: -
j_call: TRBJ2-7
d_call: -
v_call: TRBV3-1/TRBV3-2
cdr3_nt: TGTGCCAGCAGCCTAACCGGGCCCCAGGCGGGGCAGTACTTC
cdr3_aa: CASSLTGPQAGQYF

clone_size: -
j_call: TRBJ2-7
d_call: -
v_call: TRBV5-4
cdr3_nt: TGTGCCAGCAGCAGTCGCAGGGCGCTCCATTGGGAGCAGTACTTC
cdr3_aa: CASSSRRALHWEQYF

clone_size: -
j_call: TRBJ2-3
d_call: TRBD2
v_call: TRBV6-5
cdr3_nt: TGTGCCAGCAGCGGGGGACTAAGCACAGATACGCAGTATTTT
cdr3_aa: CASSGGLSTDTQYF